This T cell receptor (beta chain) came from a study of blood T cell repertoires in COVID-19. Under the authors' procedure: How many nucleated cells were present was estimated from reference gene primer amplification. Profiled with immunoSEQ multiplex PCR; TCRdb holds only in-frame clones, not every one. V, J and clone size are those of that table, while D and trimming were read from the DNA. The repertoire consists of roughly 250,000 clones, with more than 65% occurring once and the leading ten covering more than 15%. V lost 4 bases to trimming and J lost 2 bases, with 6 bases between them. The germline V gene encodes CDR1 LGHDT and CDR2 YNNKEL (reference sequence). The CDR3 length is 14 residues. Enrollment of patients from Seattle took place during active infection, with longitudinal follow-up.

Material for sequencing was peripheral blood. V usage is TRBV3-1 (or the pseudogene TRBV3-2) and J usage is TRBJ2-6; tentative D call: TRBD1 (6 bases). The sequence was collected from a person aged 65 to 85 with COVID-19, enrolled during active disease. The CDR3 DNA follows: TGTGCCAGCAGCCCAGGGGCTGGGGCCAACGTCCTGACTTTC. It encodes CASSPGAGANVLTF.